This T cell receptor beta chain originates from a study of T cell responses to AZD1222 COVID-19 vaccine. Study-level background: Pooled samples include second doses given at about 4 or 12 weeks.

This CDR3 is 10 amino acids long. CDR1 and CDR2 from the germline V gene are GTSNPN and SVGIG (reference sequence). V was trimmed by 5 bases and J by 4 bases, leaving 6 bases between them. Study-level findings and limits: Donors, mostly white British, included more females; clonal diversity was possibly underestimated. Spike-specific TCR breadth and depth were elevated following two AZD1222 doses.

This clone showed up just a few times. Antigen unknown. Sequencing used immunoSEQ multiplex PCR; TCRdb keeps in-frame clones, though not all of them. The table has some 110,000 clones, more than 75% seen once. This sequence was found in an adult in good health. The chain carries TRBV30 and TRBJ2-7; D not certain. Sequenced material: peripheral blood, taken on day 0 of AZD1222 vaccination. CDR3 amino acids: CAWGVYEQYF. CDR3 nucleotide sequence: TGTGCCTGGGGAGTTTACGAGCAGTACTTC.